This T cell receptor (beta chain) emerged from a study of blood T cell repertoires in COVID-19. Study context: T cells, B-cell-depleted T cells, or PBMCs supplied cDNA or gDNA.

Clones were read by immunoSEQ multiplex PCR, and TCRdb kept only the in-frame ones, dropping some. Among 70,000 to 80,000 clones listed, more than 75% were seen once. The germline CDR1 and CDR2 sequences are LGHNA and YNFKEQ. The V and J ends lost 0 bases and 4 bases respectively, with 19 bases between them. The CDR3 spans 17 residues. The specimen was peripheral blood. The sequence derives from a human donor in a cohort sampled during active COVID-19. V and J are TRBV4-2 and TRBJ2-7, with D possibly matching TRBD1 (6 bases). CDR3 sequence: CASSQDSWGPVVYEQYF. CDR3 nucleotide sequence: TGTGCCAGCAGCCAAGATAGCTGGGGGCCGGTGGTTTACGAGCAGTACTTC.